The rows below give T cell receptor beta chains drawn from one sample of a study of T cells in Graves' hyperthyroidism and ophthalmopathy. TCRdb re-derived calls from the multiplex PCR reads in MiXCR, one entry per CDR3 protein. The sample contains 500,000 to 650,000 distinct CDR3 sequences, about 15% of which appear only once. Sequencing was carried out using blood. The receptors originated from a woman in her thirties or forties with Graves' hyperthyroidism. CDR3s include the opening cysteine and the closing phenylalanine or tryptophan. Each record gives: J gene, D gene, clone size, V gene, CDR3 protein, CDR3 DNA. The D gene is left open where the match is weak. Rows may omit the clone size; those that give it use once, few, many or a size class.

J gene: TRBJ2-3; D gene: NA; clone size: few; V gene: TRBV5-8; CDR3 protein: CASSLRIISSTDTQYF; CDR3 DNA: TGTGCCAGCAGCTTGAGAATTATATCTAGCACAGATACGCAGTATTTT
J gene: TRBJ2-7; D gene: NA; clone size: few; V gene: TRBV6-4; CDR3 protein: CASSEDWGSYEQYF; CDR3 DNA: TGTGCCAGCAGTGAAGATTGGGGCTCCTACGAGCAGTACTTC
J gene: TRBJ1-2; D gene: TRBD1; clone size: many; V gene: TRBV28; CDR3 protein: CASRGVQDRVYGYTF; CDR3 DNA: TGTGCCAGCAGGGGGGTACAGGACAGGGTATATGGCTACACCTTC
J gene: TRBJ2-3; D gene: TRBD1; clone size: few; V gene: TRBV30; CDR3 protein: CAWSVQYHGTGYTDTQYF; CDR3 DNA: TGTGCCTGGAGTGTACAGTATCACGGGACAGGATACACAGATACGCAGTATTTT
J gene: TRBJ2-2; D gene: NA; clone size: NA; V gene: TRBV7-8; CDR3 protein: CASSLAPETGDTGELFF; CDR3 DNA: TGTGCCAGCAGCTTAGCGCCTGAGACAGGTGACACCGGGGAGCTGTTTTTT
J gene: TRBJ2-7; D gene: NA; clone size: NA; V gene: TRBV4-1; CDR3 protein: CASSQGTLSSYEQYF; CDR3 DNA: TGCGCCAGCAGCCAAGGGACCCTGAGCTCCTACGAGCAGTACTTC
J gene: TRBJ1-4; D gene: NA; clone size: NA; V gene: TRBV28; CDR3 protein: CASSLWRGGPRNEKLFF; CDR3 DNA: TGTGCCAGCAGTTTATGGCGCGGGGGGCCTCGTAATGAAAAACTGTTTTTT
J gene: TRBJ1-2; D gene: NA; clone size: many; V gene: TRBV7-9; CDR3 protein: CASRVQAGGYTF; CDR3 DNA: TGTGCCAGCAGAGTCCAGGCAGGTGGCTACACCTTC
J gene: TRBJ1-5; D gene: NA; clone size: few; V gene: TRBV19; CDR3 protein: CASSIGVSGGSNQPQHF; CDR3 DNA: TGTGCCAGTAGTATAGGGGTGTCGGGGGGTAGCAATCAGCCCCAGCATTTT
J gene: TRBJ2-5; D gene: NA; clone size: many; V gene: TRBV7-8; CDR3 protein: CASSLGGPVYQETQYF; CDR3 DNA: TGTGCCAGCAGCTTAGGGGGACCCGTGTACCAAGAGACCCAGTACTTC
J gene: TRBJ1-2; D gene: NA; clone size: many; V gene: TRBV6-1; CDR3 protein: CASTQRTTAVYGYTF; CDR3 DNA: TGTGCCAGCACCCAAAGAACGACCGCGGTTTATGGCTACACCTTC
J gene: TRBJ2-1; D gene: TRBD1; clone size: many; V gene: TRBV28; CDR3 protein: CASSLSRDSSYNEQFF; CDR3 DNA: TGTGCCAGCAGTTTATCTCGGGACAGCTCCTACAATGAGCAGTTCTTC
J gene: TRBJ2-1; D gene: NA; clone size: NA; V gene: TRBV6-6; CDR3 protein: CASSYSSLKNEQFF; CDR3 DNA: TGTGCCAGCAGTTACTCTAGTTTGAAGAATGAGCAGTTCTTC
J gene: TRBJ2-3; D gene: NA; clone size: many; V gene: TRBV7-8; CDR3 protein: CASSSVGGLFPDTQYF; CDR3 DNA: TGTGCCAGCAGCTCCGTCGGCGGGCTGTTTCCAGATACGCAGTATTTT
J gene: TRBJ2-2; D gene: TRBD2; clone size: few; V gene: TRBV20-1; CDR3 protein: CSADGAGGFTGELFF; CDR3 DNA: TGCAGTGCCGACGGGGCGGGAGGGTTCACCGGGGAGCTGTTTTTT
J gene: TRBJ2-7; D gene: TRBD2; clone size: many; V gene: TRBV27; CDR3 protein: CASSPLAGYEQYF; CDR3 DNA: TGTGCCAGCTCCCCCCTAGCGGGATACGAGCAGTACTTC
J gene: TRBJ2-1; D gene: TRBD2; clone size: few; V gene: TRBV5-1; CDR3 protein: CASSLEGAASGRNNEQFF; CDR3 DNA: TGCGCCAGCAGCTTGGAGGGGGCGGCTAGCGGGAGAAACAATGAGCAGTTCTTC
J gene: TRBJ2-7; D gene: TRBD2; clone size: many; V gene: TRBV12-3/TRBV12-4; CDR3 protein: CASSRPGLAGYYEQYF; CDR3 DNA: TGTGCCAGCAGCCGTCCGGGACTAGCGGGATATTACGAGCAGTACTTC
J gene: TRBJ2-3; D gene: NA; clone size: few; V gene: TRBV5-1; CDR3 protein: CASSPDRGLSDTQYF; CDR3 DNA: TGCGCCAGCAGCCCCGACAGGGGACTAAGTGATACGCAGTATTTT
J gene: TRBJ2-3; D gene: NA; clone size: many; V gene: TRBV27; CDR3 protein: CASSFKGRDTQYF; CDR3 DNA: TGTGCCAGCAGTTTTAAAGGGCGGGATACGCAGTATTTT
J gene: TRBJ2-2; D gene: NA; clone size: few; V gene: TRBV7-2; CDR3 protein: CASSRGLPSTGELFF; CDR3 DNA: TGTGCCAGCAGCCGAGGACTACCCAGCACCGGGGAGCTGTTTTTT
J gene: TRBJ2-6; D gene: NA; clone size: few; V gene: TRBV6-1; CDR3 protein: CASRFGGTGANVLTF; CDR3 DNA: TGTGCCAGCAGGTTTGGGGGTACTGGGGCCAACGTCCTGACTTTC
J gene: TRBJ2-2; D gene: TRBD2; clone size: many; V gene: TRBV5-1; CDR3 protein: CASSLTSGPTGELFF; CDR3 DNA: TGCGCCAGCAGCTTGACTAGCGGGCCCACCGGGGAGCTGTTTTTT
J gene: TRBJ2-5; D gene: TRBD1; clone size: few; V gene: TRBV28; CDR3 protein: CASSGGTGQETQYF; CDR3 DNA: TGTGCCAGCAGTGGGGGGACAGGGCAAGAGACCCAGTACTTC
J gene: TRBJ2-1; D gene: NA; clone size: few; V gene: TRBV20-1; CDR3 protein: CSAVGDLSYNEQFF; CDR3 DNA: TGCAGTGCCGTAGGGGACCTCAGCTATAATGAGCAGTTCTTC
J gene: TRBJ2-1; D gene: TRBD2; clone size: many; V gene: TRBV27; CDR3 protein: CASSSPIQLAGEQFF; CDR3 DNA: TGTGCCAGCAGTTCCCCCATCCAACTAGCGGGAGAGCAGTTCTTC
J gene: TRBJ1-6; D gene: NA; clone size: NA; V gene: TRBV29-1; CDR3 protein: CSARLSRSKNSPLHF; CDR3 DNA: TGCAGCGCCAGACTGTCGCGGTCAAAGAATTCACCCCTCCACTTT
J gene: TRBJ2-7; D gene: TRBD2; clone size: NA; V gene: TRBV7-8; CDR3 protein: CASRLLAGGPNEQYF; CDR3 DNA: TGTGCCAGCAGGCTACTAGCGGGAGGGCCGAACGAGCAGTACTTC
J gene: TRBJ2-1; D gene: NA; clone size: NA; V gene: TRBV20-1; CDR3 protein: CSAMGWRQNEQFF; CDR3 DNA: TGCAGTGCTATGGGCTGGCGTCAGAATGAGCAGTTCTTC
J gene: TRBJ2-1; D gene: NA; clone size: few; V gene: TRBV12-3/TRBV12-4; CDR3 protein: CASSFRQESTYNEQFF; CDR3 DNA: TGTGCCAGCAGTTTTCGCCAGGAGAGTACGTACAATGAGCAGTTCTTC
J gene: TRBJ2-5; D gene: TRBD2; clone size: few; V gene: TRBV29-1; CDR3 protein: CSARLAVETQYF; CDR3 DNA: TGCAGCGCCAGACTAGCGGTAGAGACCCAGTACTTC
J gene: TRBJ2-1; D gene: TRBD1; clone size: many; V gene: TRBV6-1; CDR3 protein: CASRTGTGNNEQFF; CDR3 DNA: TGTGCCAGCAGAACGGGGACAGGGAACAATGAGCAGTTCTTC
J gene: TRBJ2-6; D gene: NA; clone size: many; V gene: TRBV27; CDR3 protein: CASSLSGANVLTF; CDR3 DNA: TGTGCCAGCAGTTTATCTGGGGCCAACGTCCTGACTTTC
J gene: TRBJ1-1; D gene: NA; clone size: many; V gene: TRBV11-2; CDR3 protein: CASSRVIANTEAFF; CDR3 DNA: TGTGCCAGCAGCCGTGTTATCGCTAACACTGAAGCTTTCTTT
J gene: TRBJ2-1; D gene: TRBD1; clone size: many; V gene: TRBV9; CDR3 protein: CASSEGAMRSYNEQFF; CDR3 DNA: TGTGCCAGCAGCGAGGGGGCCATGAGATCCTACAATGAGCAGTTCTTC
J gene: TRBJ2-7; D gene: TRBD2; clone size: few; V gene: TRBV4-1; CDR3 protein: CASSQDTGTSDSYEQYF; CDR3 DNA: TGCGCCAGCAGCCAAGACACCGGGACTAGCGACTCCTACGAGCAGTACTTC
J gene: TRBJ2-4; D gene: NA; clone size: NA; V gene: TRBV12-3/TRBV12-4; CDR3 protein: CASGHSFGGPDIQYF; CDR3 DNA: TGCGCCAGCGGCCATTCGTTCGGGGGTCCGGACATTCAGTACTTC
J gene: TRBJ1-4; D gene: NA; clone size: NA; V gene: TRBV11-2; CDR3 protein: CASSPDRRARKLFF; CDR3 DNA: TGTGCCAGCAGTCCCGACAGGCGGGCTAGAAAACTGTTTTTT
J gene: TRBJ2-7; D gene: TRBD1; clone size: many; V gene: TRBV18; CDR3 protein: CASSRGTGEVGEQYF; CDR3 DNA: TGTGCCAGCTCACGGGGGACAGGAGAGGTGGGGGAGCAGTACTTC
J gene: TRBJ2-1; D gene: TRBD1; clone size: many; V gene: TRBV7-9; CDR3 protein: CASSLAGGEYNEQFF; CDR3 DNA: TGTGCCAGCAGCTTAGCAGGGGGCGAGTACAATGAGCAGTTCTTC
J gene: TRBJ2-7; D gene: NA; clone size: many; V gene: TRBV28; CDR3 protein: CASRSIVGFYEQYF; CDR3 DNA: TGTGCCAGCAGGTCCATAGTCGGCTTCTACGAGCAGTACTTC
J gene: TRBJ2-7; D gene: TRBD2; clone size: many; V gene: TRBV25-1; CDR3 protein: CASSEETSGSEEQYF; CDR3 DNA: TGTGCCAGCAGTGAAGAAACTAGCGGGAGTGAAGAGCAGTACTTC
J gene: TRBJ2-5; D gene: TRBD1; clone size: many; V gene: TRBV6-1; CDR3 protein: CASGQGIETQYF; CDR3 DNA: TGTGCCAGCGGACAGGGGATAGAGACCCAGTACTTC
J gene: TRBJ2-7; D gene: TRBD2; clone size: many; V gene: TRBV7-9; CDR3 protein: CASSGGGPSGRTSYEQYF; CDR3 DNA: TGTGCCAGCAGCGGTGGAGGCCCTAGCGGGCGAACCTCCTACGAGCAGTACTTC
J gene: TRBJ1-1; D gene: TRBD1; clone size: NA; V gene: TRBV7-9; CDR3 protein: CASSPRQGASSGTEAFF; CDR3 DNA: TGTGCCAGCAGTCCCCGACAGGGGGCCTCTTCGGGTACTGAAGCTTTCTTT
J gene: TRBJ1-1; D gene: NA; clone size: NA; V gene: TRBV19; CDR3 protein: CASSIIRNTEAFF; CDR3 DNA: TGTGCCAGTAGTATTATACGGAACACTGAAGCTTTCTTT
J gene: TRBJ2-2; D gene: NA; clone size: many; V gene: TRBV5-6; CDR3 protein: CASRAARQGDTGELFF; CDR3 DNA: TGTGCCAGCAGAGCAGCTAGGCAGGGCGACACCGGGGAGCTGTTTTTT
J gene: TRBJ2-7; D gene: NA; clone size: many; V gene: TRBV7-9; CDR3 protein: CASSLTAAYEQYF; CDR3 DNA: TGTGCCAGCAGCTTAACGGCGGCCTACGAGCAGTACTTC